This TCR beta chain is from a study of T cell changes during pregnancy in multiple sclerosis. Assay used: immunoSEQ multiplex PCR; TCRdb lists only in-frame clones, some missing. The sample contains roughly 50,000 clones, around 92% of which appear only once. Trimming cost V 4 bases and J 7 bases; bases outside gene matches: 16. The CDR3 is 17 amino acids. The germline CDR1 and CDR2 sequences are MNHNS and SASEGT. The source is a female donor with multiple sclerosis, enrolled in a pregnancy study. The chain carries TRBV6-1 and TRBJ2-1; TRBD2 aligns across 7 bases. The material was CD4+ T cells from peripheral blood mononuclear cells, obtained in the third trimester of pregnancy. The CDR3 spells CASSVLKTSPAGNEQFF. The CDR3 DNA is TGTGCCAGCAGTGTTTTGAAGACTAGCCCTGCGGGTAATGAGCAGTTCTTC.